This T cell receptor (beta chain) was identified during a study of OX40 agonist ivuxolimab in advanced cancers. Looking at the study overall: Participants, 82.7% male, averaged around 64 years of age, ranging from about 23 to 79.

Researchers took blood at baseline, on cycle 4 day 1, and on cycle 7 day 1. Study-wide results and caveats: Expansion of clones was among the lowest in partial responders at 0.1-3.0 mg/kg.

Only in-frame clones appear in the TCRdb table, and some are missing; sequencing was by immunoSEQ multiplex PCR. The sample has 60,000 to 80,000 clones; more than 65% are singletons. CDR3 size: 13 residues. The V segment lost 6 bases and the J segment 2 bases; nucleotides outside the gene matches: 2. Germline values: CDR1 WNHNN, CDR2 SYGVQD (reference sequence). To note about this clone: What it binds is unknown.

The rearrangement links TRBV10-1 to TRBJ2-3, with 7 bases that match TRBD2. The sequences come from CD4+ or CD8+ T cells sorted from blood, collected in a trial of the OX40 agonist ivuxolimab. The sequence derives from an adult with an advanced solid tumor such as melanoma, head and neck, liver or kidney cancer. CDR3 coding DNA: TGCGCCAGCAGGGGAGGGATCACAGATACGCAGTATTTT. It translates to CASRGGITDTQYF.